The clone carrying this TCR beta chain came up many times. Its antigen remains unidentified. This entry is derived from a study of regulatory T cells in long-lasting Graves disease. Study-level findings and limits: Possibly, too few samples lowered accuracy.

Regarding time point: newly diagnosed GD, antithyroid drugs for less than 3 months. Making the TCR library involved RNA that had been extracted from PBMCs. To make TCR beta libraries, researchers used iRepertoire HTBI primers and Arm-PCR of CDR3 regions. MiXCR was run by TCRdb on the multiplex PCR reads, yielding one entry per CDR3 protein. The sample lists 250,000 or so distinct CDR3 sequences; 15% to 20% were seen once. This sample was also put to use in a study of T cells in Graves' hyperthyroidism and ophthalmopathy. That work contributes: Patients were excluded because of uncontrolled infection, other autoimmune disease, pregnancy or lactation. The HTBI primer set drove a first-round RT-PCR of the TCR CDR3. Most thyroid-expanded clonotypes above 0.001 were also found in blood.

This clonotype originated in a woman between 25 and 40 years old with Graves disease. Sequenced material: peripheral blood mononuclear cells (PBMCs), taken at new diagnosis, from a patient treated with antithyroid drugs.

Here the CDR3 DNA reads TGTGCCAGCAGTGCATTCGAGGCCGGGAATGAAAAACTGTTTTTT. As protein: CASSAFEAGNEKLFF. The rearrangement links TRBV6-1 to TRBJ1-4; D not certain. V was trimmed by 4 bases and J by 5 bases, leaving 14 bases between them. Germline V gene data show CDR1 as MNHNS and CDR2 as SASEGT. The CDR3 covers 15 residues.